This TCR beta chain was retrieved from a study of breast tumors, draining lymph nodes, adjacent tissues. Findings and limits, study-wide: Data only fit, rather than demonstrated, lymph node origin of most tumor T cells. The data were judged consistent with most tumor T cells coming from lymph node and expanding in tumor. Tumor repertoires ranked between lymph nodes and nontumor tissue in diversity, with V and J gene preferences. Compared with basal-like, luminal-like tumors shared significantly more repertoire with nontumor tissue.

In its sample, this clonotype was seen a few times. Its antigen is as yet unknown. Breast cancer patients provided tissue from their axillary draining lymph nodes. TCRdb analysed the multiplex PCR reads with MiXCR anew, one entry per CDR3 protein. The sample yields about 130,000 distinct CDR3 sequences, just under 20% seen once. The ends lost 4 bases at V and 3 bases at J; junction bases unmatched: 1. Germline CDR1 reads LNHDA; CDR2 reads SQIVND (reference sequence). The CDR3 is 14 amino acids. The chain uses TRBV19 and TRBJ2-5; 11 bases map to TRBD2. The sequence came from a female donor with breast cancer. Some clones in this sample may be carry-over from other donors' samples. Sequenced sample: axillary lymph node tissue. The CDR3 sequence: CASSRLAGKETQYF. DNA of the CDR3: TGTGCCAGTAGTAGACTAGCGGGAAAAGAGACCCAGTACTTC.